The 24 T cell receptor beta chains below come from one sample, sequenced in a study of Ad26.COV2.S vaccination and SARS-CoV-2 variants. Method: immunoSEQ multiplex PCR; TCRdb's copy keeps in-frame clones and lacks some. Among approximately 410,000 clones listed, roughly 90% were seen once. Treatment indicated: roughly 19 received Ad26.COV2.S at low or high dose, single or two shots; roughly 5 received placebo; per-sample allocation not given. Samples came from day 63 after the first vaccine or placebo injection. Here the sequenced sample was peripheral blood, taken in a trial of Ad26.COV2.S vaccine versus placebo. The origin of the receptors is a person between 18 and 60 years old who received the Ad26.COV2.S COVID-19 vaccine or a placebo.

This clone was picked up one time. This chain connects TRBV10-3 to TRBJ2-7, with 8 positions matching TRBD1. V was pared by 10 bases and J by 1 base, with 9 bases of the junction left unmatched. The CDR3 extends over 14 amino acids. The germline gives CDR1 ENHRY, CDR2 SYGVKD. The CDR3 DNA is TGTGCCACCGTGGGACAGGAGTTATCCTACGAGCAGTACTTC. Its protein is CATVGQELSYEQYF.

This clone has just a few counts. The chain uses TRBV6-5 and TRBJ1-6; 7 bases fit TRBD1. This CDR3 spans 15 amino acids. V lost 5 bases and J lost 9; bases outside the gene matches: 10. Germline loops: CDR1 MNHEY, CDR2 SVGAGI. The chain's CDR3 is CASSTGRGLGSPLHF. The CDR3 nucleotides read TGTGCCAGCAGTACCGGAAGGGGGCTCGGTTCACCCCTCCACTTT.

The CDR3 sequence is CASSGTGEQYF. The CDR3 coding sequence is TGTGCCAGCAGCGGGACAGGGGAGCAGTACTTC. The chain is built from TRBV11-3 and TRBJ2-7, with 9 bases identical to TRBD1. V was clipped by 5 bases and J by 7 bases; unmatched bases: 0. CDR1 is SGHNT and CDR2 is YENEEA in the germline V gene. The CDR3 is made up of 11 amino acids.

The chain has TRBV4-1 and TRBJ2-3; D gene uncertain. Trimming removed 0 bases from V and 4 bases from J, with 14 bases in between. This CDR3 spans 16 amino acids. Germline values: CDR1 MGHRA, CDR2 YSYEKL. CDR3 loop: CASSQEAQVSPDTQYF. As DNA, the CDR3 is TGCGCCAGCAGCCAAGAGGCGCAGGTGAGCCCAGATACGCAGTATTTT.

This rearrangement joins TRBV7-9 to TRBJ2-3; D is uncertain. CDR3 size: 18 residues. The V end was cut by 2 bases, the J end by 1 base, with 19 bases between. Looked up from germline, CDR1 is SEHNR and CDR2 is FQNEAQ (reference sequence). The CDR3 is CASSLLPAGRSGTDTQYF. The CDR3 nucleotides read TGTGCCAGCAGCTTACTCCCCGCAGGCCGGTCGGGCACAGATACGCAGTATTTT.

The rearrangement links TRBV7-9 to TRBJ2-3; no clear D gene. Germline assignment: CDR1 SEHNR and CDR2 FQNEAQ (reference sequence). The CDR3 consists of 13 residues. The V and J ends lost 0 bases and 4 bases respectively, with 5 bases between them. CDR3 coding DNA: TGTGCCAGCAGCTTAGCGATGGCAGATACGCAGTATTTT. This gives the protein CASSLAMADTQYF.

The chain uses TRBV4-1 and TRBJ1-2, with 10 bases matching TRBD1. V shed 1 base and J 4 bases; nucleotides not matched to a gene: 3. CDR1 and CDR2 from the germline V gene are MGHRA and YSYEKL. The CDR3 contains 15 residues. CDR3 nucleotides: TGCGCCAGCAGCCAAGGACAGGGGGCCAGCTATGGCTACACCTTC. The encoded protein is CASSQGQGASYGYTF.

V is TRBV6-2 or TRBV6-3 and J is TRBJ2-1; 14 nucleotides align to TRBD2. CDR1 MNHEY and CDR2 SVGEGT come from the germline V gene. This CDR3 is 17 amino acids long. Trimming cost V 2 bases and J 8 bases; bases outside gene matches: 8. The CDR3 nucleotides are TGTGCCAGCAGTTACCAGGGACTAGCGGGGGTTTGGGATGAGCAGTTCTTC. As protein: CASSYQGLAGVWDEQFF.

This clone was seen a few times. The chain has TRBV30 and TRBJ1-6, with TRBD1 as a possible D gene (5 bases). Trimming pared 0 bases from V and 2 bases from J, leaving 8 bases between. CDR1 is GTSNPN and CDR2 is SVGIG in the germline V gene (reference sequence). This CDR3 is 15 amino acids long. The CDR3 loop is CAWSVRGAYNSPLHF. CDR3 DNA: TGTGCCTGGAGTGTACGGGGGGCCTATAATTCACCCCTCCACTTT.

This rearrangement joins TRBV3-1 (or the pseudogene TRBV3-2) to TRBJ2-5; tentatively, D is TRBD1 or TRBD2 (5 bases each). Germline V lookup: CDR1 LGHDT, CDR2 YNNKEL (reference sequence). Trimming stripped 2 bases from V and 2 bases from J, with 18 bases between. This CDR3 comprises 17 residues. CDR3 sequence reads: CASSQKTGAIKQETQYF. The CDR3 DNA reads TGTGCCAGCAGCCAAAAGACCGGGGCAATTAAGCAAGAGACCCAGTACTTC.

The chain is built from TRBV11-2 and TRBJ1-1; D is perhaps TRBD1 (6 bases). The V end was cut by 1 base, the J end by 4 bases, with 10 bases between. This CDR3 comprises 14 residues. Germline V CDR1 and CDR2: SGHAT, FQNNGV. CDR3 loop: CASSLAGVSTEAFF. CDR3 DNA sequence: TGTGCCAGCAGCTTAGCAGGGGTTTCCACTGAAGCTTTCTTT. The whole variable domain, filled in from reference TRBV11-2 and TRBJ1-1, reads EAGVAQSPRYKIIEKRQSVAFWCNPISGHATLYWYQQILGQGPKLLIQFQNNGVVDDSQLPKDRFSAERLKGVDSTLKIQPAKLEDSAVYLCASSLAGVSTEAFFGQGTRLTVV.

The J gene is TRBJ1-1, the V gene TRBV10-1; 7 bases match TRBD1. The germline V gene encodes CDR1 WNHNN and CDR2 SYGVQD (reference sequence). V was pared by 6 bases and J by 7 bases, with 11 bases of the junction left unmatched. The CDR3 is made up of 14 amino acids. The CDR3 DNA follows: TGCGCCAGCAGCCCGGACAGGAGGGGAAGTGAAGCTTTCTTT. This codes for CASSPDRRGSEAFF.

The chain links TRBV7-6 to TRBJ2-7, with D possibly being TRBD1 or TRBD2 (5 bases each). The germline gives CDR1 SGHVS, CDR2 FNYEAQ. V was clipped by 5 bases and J by 3 bases, with 14 bases between them. The CDR3 is made up of 14 amino acids. This chain's CDR3 is CASSAVRGSYEQYF. The DNA of the CDR3 is TGTGCCAGCAGCGCCGTTCGGGGCAGCTACGAGCAGTACTTC.

This clone was seen just once. The chain carries TRBV5-5 and TRBJ2-7; TRBD1 aligns across 9 bases. CDR1 and CDR2 (germline): SGHKS, YYEKEE (reference sequence). Unmatched junction bases numbered 9, after V lost 4 bases and J lost 4 bases. The CDR3 has 15 residues. CDR3 DNA sequence: TGTGCCAGCAGCATAACACAGGGGGCATATTACGAGCAGTACTTC. Amino acid sequence: CASSITQGAYYEQYF. Filled out from reference TRBV5-5 and TRBJ2-7, the complete variable domain reads DAGVTQSPTHLIKTRGQQVTLRCSPISGHKSVSWYQQVLGQGPQFIFQYYEKEERGRGNFPDRFSARQFPNYSSELNVNALLLGDSALYLCASSITQGAYYEQYFGPGTRLTVT.

V gene TRBV3-1 (or the pseudogene TRBV3-2) combines with J gene TRBJ2-4, with D uncertain. V was trimmed by 4 bases and J by 8 bases, leaving 21 bases between them. Germline lookup yields CDR1 LGHDT and CDR2 YNNKEL (reference sequence). CDR3 size: 16 residues. The chain's CDR3 is CASSLTWAGSFDIQYF. In nucleotides, the CDR3 is TGTGCCAGCAGCCTTACCTGGGCCGGCAGTTTCGACATTCAGTACTTC.

This chain connects TRBV19 to TRBJ1-4; D gene uncertain. Per the germline V gene, CDR1 is LNHDA and CDR2 is SQIVND (reference sequence). The CDR3 covers 14 residues. The V end lost 5 bases, the J end lost 7 bases, and 14 bases lay between the germline ends. CDR3 in DNA: TGTGCCAGTAGTGTTGGACGGACGGGTGAAAAACTGTTTTTT. Translation: CASSVGRTGEKLFF.

The chain links TRBV7-9 to TRBJ2-2; TRBD2 is a possible D gene (7 bases). Looked up from germline, CDR1 is SEHNR and CDR2 is FQNEAQ (reference sequence). The CDR3 is 17 residues long. The V gene lost 0 bases and the J gene lost 5 bases, with 16 bases spanning the gap. DNA for the CDR3: TGTGCCAGCAGCTTAGCCTCCGGGGGGCTGGGTACCGGGGAGCTGTTTTTT. Its translation: CASSLASGGLGTGELFF.

The rearrangement uses TRBV11-2 and TRBJ1-3; 7 bases are shared with TRBD1. After removal of 4 bases from V and 0 bases from J, the junction contained 9 bases not matched to a gene. Germline CDR1 is SGHAT and CDR2 is FQNNGV. There are 17 residues in the CDR3. This CDR3 is CASSSPDRASSGNTIYF. Here the CDR3 DNA reads TGTGCCAGCAGCTCCCCTGACAGGGCGAGCTCTGGAAACACCATATATTTT. The full variable domain, in which reference TRBV11-2 and TRBJ1-3 provide the parts outside the CDR3, is EAGVAQSPRYKIIEKRQSVAFWCNPISGHATLYWYQQILGQGPKLLIQFQNNGVVDDSQLPKDRFSAERLKGVDSTLKIQPAKLEDSAVYLCASSSPDRASSGNTIYFGEGSWLTVV.

The V and J genes are TRBV7-2 and TRBJ1-1; no definite D call. Germline V gene lookup returns CDR1 SGHTA and CDR2 FQGNSA. CDR3 size: 15 residues. V dropped 7 bases and J dropped 2 bases, with 17 bases sitting between them. The CDR3 region is CASTPTWVPNTEAFF. The CDR3 coding sequence is TGTGCCAGCACTCCAACCTGGGTCCCCAACACTGAAGCTTTCTTT.

This chain joins TRBV9 and TRBJ2-1; 10 bases agree with TRBD2. V was pared by 0 bases and J by 0 bases, with 6 bases of the junction left unmatched. Per the germline V gene, CDR1 is SGDLS and CDR2 is YYNGEE. This CDR3 is built from 18 residues. CDR3 in DNA: TGTGCCAGCAGCGTAGCTCAGCGGGGGGGTAGCTCCTACAATGAGCAGTTCTTC. It is translated as CASSVAQRGGSSYNEQFF.

The V gene is TRBV5-4, the J gene TRBJ2-1, with TRBD1 identical over 12 bases. This CDR3 has 16 amino acids. Germline assignment: CDR1 SGHNT and CDR2 YYREEE (reference sequence). The J segment lost 5 bases and the V segment lost 3 bases, leaving 6 bases of the junction unmatched. CDR3 DNA sequence: TGTGCCAGCAGCTGGGGGACAGGGGGCTCTCACAATGAGCAGTTCTTC. Protein product: CASSWGTGGSHNEQFF.

The chain uses TRBV3-1 (or the pseudogene TRBV3-2) and TRBJ2-3; D might be TRBD1 or TRBD2, each matching 5 bases. This CDR3 is 14 amino acids long. Germline CDR1 and CDR2: LGHDT and YNNKEL (reference sequence). V was clipped by 4 bases and J by 3 bases, with 11 bases between them. The CDR3 region is CASSPWGNTDTQYF. The CDR3 region has the DNA TGTGCCAGCAGCCCATGGGGGAATACAGATACGCAGTATTTT.

On this clone: Different DNA sequences within this sample yield the same CDR3. The V gene is TRBV25-1, the J gene TRBJ2-1; D not resolved. V shed 4 bases and J shed 7 bases, with 11 bases lying between them. The CDR3 contains 13 residues. Germline V gives CDR1 MGHDK, CDR2 SYGVNS. Here the CDR3 DNA reads TGTGCCAGCAGTGTTGCTGGCGGTAATGAGCAGTTCTTC. Protein sequence: CASSVAGGNEQFF.

V gene TRBV4-3 combines with J gene TRBJ2-7, with D unresolved. CDR1 and CDR2 from the germline V gene are LGHNA and YSLEER. V gave up 0 bases and J gave up 2 bases, with 11 bases separating them. CDR3 length: 15 amino acids. As DNA, the CDR3 is TGCGCCAGCAGCCAAGATCGGGCAGGTCCCTACGAGCAGTACTTC. The encoded protein is CASSQDRAGPYEQYF.